The 15 T cell receptor beta chains presented below share a single source sample, sequenced in a study of blood T cell repertoires in COVID-19. Sequencing used immunoSEQ multiplex PCR; TCRdb keeps in-frame clones, though not all of them. The table includes over 150,000 clones, approximately 80% detected once. Sequences were obtained from PBMCs or T cells enriched from blood (not recorded which). The source is a woman aged 55-69 years who had recovered from COVID-19.

The J gene is TRBJ2-5, the V gene TRBV11-2, with 16 bases matching TRBD2. In germline, CDR1 is SGHAT, CDR2 FQNNGV. The ends lost 5 bases at V and 5 bases at J; junction bases unmatched: 8. The CDR3 is 17 residues long. CDR3 amino acids: CASSLGTSGGVGETQYF. CDR3 DNA sequence: TGTGCCAGCAGCCTCGGGACTAGCGGGGGGGTAGGGGAGACCCAGTACTTC.

This rearrangement joins TRBV6-4 to TRBJ1-2, with a tentative D call TRBD1 (6 bases). V was trimmed by 5 bases and J by 4 bases, leaving 11 bases between them. Germline CDR1 reads MRHNA; CDR2 reads SNTAGT. The CDR3 has 13 residues. The CDR3 is CASSQGFGYGYTF. The DNA of the CDR3 is TGTGCCAGCAGTCAGGGGTTTGGCTATGGCTACACCTTC.

This clone has just a few counts. The rearrangement uses TRBV7-2 and TRBJ1-4; tentative D call: TRBD1 (5 bases). The V gene's germline CDR1 is SGHTA and CDR2 FQGNSA. The CDR3 is made up of 17 amino acids. Trimming left V 5 bases short and J 5 bases short, with 21 bases between. The CDR3 nucleotides are TGTGCCAGCAGCATGCGGGGCCCCGGGACCCGCAATGAAAAACTGTTTTTT. It yields the protein CASSMRGPGTRNEKLFF.

V gene TRBV7-2 combines with J gene TRBJ2-3, with D uncertain. V gave up 7 bases and J gave up 0 bases, with 11 bases separating them. The CDR3 totals 14 residues. Germline-derived CDR1 and CDR2 are SGHTA and FQGNSA. This CDR3 is CASKADSSTDTQYF. The CDR3 bases are TGTGCCAGCAAAGCCGACTCTAGCACAGATACGCAGTATTTT.

The chain combines TRBV9 with TRBJ1-2; tentative D call: TRBD1 (6 bases). This CDR3 is 16 amino acids long. V dropped 3 bases and J dropped 6 bases, with 21 bases sitting between them. CDR1 is SGDLS and CDR2 is YYNGEE in the germline V gene. The CDR3 DNA follows: TGTGCCAGCAGCGGAAGTGGGCGAGGGGGTCAGGATGGCTACACCTTC. The encoded protein is CASSGSGRGGQDGYTF. Variable domain in full (rest from reference TRBV9 and TRBJ1-2): DSGVTQTPKHLITATGQRVTLRCSPRSGDLSVYWYQQSLDQGLQFLIQYYNGEERAKGNILERFSAQQFPDLHSELNLSSLELGDSALYFCASSGSGRGGQDGYTFGSGTRLTVV.

The gene calls are TRBV7-2 and TRBJ2-5; D might be TRBD2 (5 bases). This CDR3 comprises 15 residues. Germline V gives CDR1 SGHTA, CDR2 FQGNSA. V was shortened by 1 base and J by 1 base, with 10 bases between the two germline ends. In DNA, the CDR3 is TGTGCCAGCAGCTTAGGGAGAGGGTTCCAAGAGACCCAGTACTTC. It is translated as CASSLGRGFQETQYF.

The chain has TRBV20-1 and TRBJ2-3, with TRBD2 as a possible D gene (5 bases). The CDR3 is 11 amino acids. V was cut by 5 bases and J by 5 bases, with 8 bases left in between. Germline lookup yields CDR1 DFQATT and CDR2 SNEGSKA (reference sequence). This CDR3 is CSAVRGDTQYF. CDR3 in DNA: TGCAGTGCTGTTCGGGGAGATACGCAGTATTTT.

For this clone: The same CDR3 arises from other DNA sequences in this sample as well. The V and J genes are TRBV3-1 (or the pseudogene TRBV3-2) and TRBJ1-1, with D possibly matching TRBD1 (5 bases). CDR1 is LGHDT and CDR2 is YNNKEL in the germline V gene (reference sequence). This CDR3 is 14 amino acids long. Trimming stripped 4 bases from V and 1 base from J, with 10 bases between. The CDR3 DNA reads TGTGCCAGCAGCCGTCAGGGAACGAACACTGAAGCTTTCTTT. Amino acids: CASSRQGTNTEAFF.

V usage is TRBV5-1 and J usage is TRBJ1-2; D unresolved. Germline V gene data show CDR1 as SGHRS and CDR2 as YFSETQ. This CDR3 has 13 amino acids. V lost 0 bases to trimming and J lost 0 bases, with 3 bases between them. CDR3 bases: TGCGCCAGCAGCTTGGCCTCTAACTATGGCTACACCTTC. Protein sequence: CASSLASNYGYTF. Full variable domain (outside the CDR3, taken from reference TRBV5-1 and TRBJ1-2): KAGVTQTPRYLIKTRGQQVTLSCSPISGHRSVSWYQQTPGQGLQFLFEYFSETQRNKGNFPGRFSGRQFSNSRSEMNVSTLELGDSALYLCASSLASNYGYTFGSGTRLTVV.

This chain uses TRBV5-4 with TRBJ1-1; TRBD1 aligns across 9 bases. V shed 4 bases, J shed 3 bases, and the junction held 7 bases outside the gene matches. Germline loops: CDR1 SGHNT, CDR2 YYREEE (reference sequence). The CDR3 is made up of 15 amino acids. CDR3: CASSGGRQGDTEAFF. DNA for the CDR3: TGTGCCAGCAGCGGTGGCCGACAGGGGGACACTGAAGCTTTCTTT.

The chain carries TRBV2 and TRBJ1-4; D is unresolved. Between the trimmed V and J ends, which lost 1 base and 7 bases, there was a span of 7 bases. Germline assignment: CDR1 SNHLY and CDR2 FYNNEI. There are 13 residues in the CDR3. The CDR3 loop reads CASSEDRVEKLFF. Written as DNA, the CDR3 is TGTGCCAGCAGTGAAGACCGGGTTGAAAAACTGTTTTTT.

CDR3 coding DNA: TGCGCCAGCAGCTTGGCGACATCAGCAACTAATGAAAAACTGTTTTTT. Amino acid sequence: CASSLATSATNEKLFF. The V gene is TRBV5-1, the J gene TRBJ1-4; no clear D gene. CDR1 and CDR2 (germline): SGHRS, YFSETQ. The CDR3 is 16 amino acids. V lost 0 bases to trimming and J lost 0 bases, with 9 bases between them.

The chain uses TRBV5-1 and TRBJ2-5; 14 bases map to TRBD2. The germline CDR1 and CDR2 sequences are SGHRS and YFSETQ. J gave up 4 bases and V 3 bases, and 5 bases lay outside the gene matches. CDR3 length: 16 amino acids. The CDR3 DNA follows: TGCGCCAGCAGCTCGGGACTAGCGGGGGCTGCAGAGACCCAGTACTTC. This codes for CASSSGLAGAAETQYF.

The V call is TRBV27, the J call TRBJ1-2, with D tentatively TRBD1 (6 bases). In germline, CDR1 is MNHEY, CDR2 SMNVEV (reference sequence). V lost 9 bases and J 8 bases, leaving 19 bases between the germline ends. This CDR3 region has 13 residues. CDR3 in DNA: TGTGCCAGTCAGTTGGCAGGGGCACAGGGCTACACCTTC. Translated, it gives CASQLAGAQGYTF.

The chain uses TRBV7-2 and TRBJ2-7; weak D call: TRBD2 (5 bases). Trimming cost V 1 base and J 0 bases, with 16 bases left between them. CDR3 size: 17 residues. CDR1 is SGHTA, CDR2 FQGNSA, per germline. In DNA, the CDR3 is TGTGCCAGCAGCTTAGGGCTCCCGGGAATCTCCTCCTACGAGCAGTACTTC. It codes for CASSLGLPGISSYEQYF.